These 14 T cell receptor beta chains were sequenced from one sample in a study of response to subunit inactivated influenza vaccine. MiXCR was run by TCRdb on the RT-PCR reads, yielding one entry per CDR3 protein. The table has hundreds of thousands of distinct CDR3 sequences, 11% to 15% seen once. Specimen: PBMCs from blood, collected roughly 15 days before vaccination. These receptors were obtained from a man aged 45-65 years who received an inactivated influenza vaccine.

This clonotype was seen ten or more times. The gene calls are TRBV5-6 and TRBJ2-7, with 7 positions matching TRBD1. CDR3 length: 13 amino acids. The germline CDR1 and CDR2 sequences are SGHDT and YYEEEE. J was trimmed by 4 bases and V by 4 bases; bases with no gene match: 5. The CDR3 here is CASSPGTEYEQYF. The DNA for the CDR3 is TGTGCCAGCAGCCCCGGGACAGAGTACGAGCAGTACTTC. Full variable domain (rest looked up from reference TRBV5-6 and TRBJ2-7): DAGVTQSPTHLIKTRGQQVTLRCSPKSGHDTVSWYQQALGQGPQFIFQYYEEEERQRGNFPDRFSGHQFPNYSSELNVNALLLGDSALYLCASSPGTEYEQYFGPGTRLTVT.

This clonotype was counted a few times. The gene calls are TRBV12-3 or TRBV12-4 and TRBJ1-4; D is uncertain. CDR3 length equals 13 residues. V was cut by 2 bases and J by 8 bases, with 9 bases left in between. Here the CDR3 reads CASSLPPGEKLFF. As DNA, the CDR3 is TGTGCCAGCAGTTTACCCCCCGGCGAAAAACTGTTTTTT.

This clonotype was found a few times. The chain recombines TRBV6-1 with TRBJ2-7; 8 bases are a match to TRBD1. The CDR3 loop spans 16 amino acids. Germline CDR1 MNHNS, CDR2 SASEGT. V trimming: 6 bases; J trimming: 0 bases; junction bases outside the gene matches: 10. The chain's CDR3 is CASSSQPGQGSYEQYF. In DNA, the CDR3 is TGTGCCAGCAGCTCACAACCCGGACAGGGCTCCTACGAGCAGTACTTC.

This clonotype was observed at least ten times. The chain recombines TRBV7-2 with TRBJ1-4; D gene uncertain. V lost 3 bases and J lost 7, with 12 bases in between. The germline V gene encodes CDR1 SGHTA and CDR2 FQGNSA. This CDR3 has 14 amino acids. CDR3 in amino acids: CASSLSGGIEKLFF. For the CDR3, the DNA is TGTGCCAGCAGCTTGTCAGGAGGGATTGAAAAACTGTTTTTT.

V and J are TRBV10-3 and TRBJ2-3; TRBD2 matches 13 bases. Germline loops: CDR1 ENHRY, CDR2 SYGVKD. The CDR3 is 16 residues long. J gave up 4 bases and V 3 bases, and 4 bases lay outside the gene matches. This CDR3 reads CAISDGLAGESDTQYF. CDR3 nucleotide sequence: TGTGCCATCAGTGACGGACTAGCGGGGGAGTCAGATACGCAGTATTTT.

This chain uses TRBV2 with TRBJ2-3; tentative D call: TRBD1 (5 bases). The germline V gene has CDR1 SNHLY and CDR2 FYNNEI. V shed 7 bases and J shed 3 bases, with 20 bases lying between them. This CDR3 is built from 16 residues. This CDR3 is CASNPLGLDDTDTQYF. The CDR3 DNA reads as TGTGCCAGCAATCCCCTGGGGCTAGATGATACAGATACGCAGTATTTT.

This clonotype is a singleton in its sample. The rearrangement links TRBV9 to TRBJ2-2; D is perhaps TRBD2 (6 bases). V lost 1 base and J lost 4, with 14 bases in between. The CDR3 loop spans 16 amino acids. Germline V gene sequence: CDR1 SGDLS, CDR2 YYNGEE. This chain's CDR3 is CASSVRPSGFTGELFF. The CDR3 coding sequence is TGTGCCAGCAGCGTACGGCCCAGCGGGTTCACCGGGGAGCTGTTTTTT.

V and J are TRBV5-1 and TRBJ2-7; no clear D gene. V lost 0 bases and J lost 3, with 7 bases in between. Germline V gene data show CDR1 as SGHRS and CDR2 as YFSETQ. The length of the CDR3 is 13 residues. CDR3 region: CASSLDSYYEQYF. CDR3 in DNA: TGCGCCAGCAGCTTGGACAGCTACTACGAGCAGTACTTC.

In its sample, this clonotype was seen a few times. This chain joins TRBV20-1 and TRBJ2-3; D perhaps matches TRBD2 (6 bases). The germline V and J ends were trimmed by 3 bases and 2 bases, with 21 bases remaining between them. The CDR3 spans 17 residues. Germline V gives CDR1 DFQATT, CDR2 SNEGSKA (reference sequence). The CDR3 region has the DNA TGCAGTGCTAGTAAACGGGACTCCTACCTCATCACAGATACGCAGTATTTT. This gives the protein CSASKRDSYLITDTQYF.

This clonotype occurred many times. The chain recombines TRBV4-2 with TRBJ2-7; no definite D call. Trimming removed 0 bases from V and 1 base from J, with 7 bases in between. CDR1 and CDR2 (germline): LGHNA, YNFKEQ. This CDR3 is 14 amino acids long. The CDR3 bases are TGTGCCAGCAGCCAAGAGGGCAGGTCCTACGAGCAGTACTTC. It specifies CASSQEGRSYEQYF.

The CDR3 sequence is CASSYRSDQTQYF. DNA for the CDR3: TGCGCCAGCAGCTACCGGTCGGATCAGACCCAGTACTTC. The J gene is TRBJ2-5, the V gene TRBV5-1; D unresolved. Deletions cut 3 bases from V and 6 bases from J, with 12 bases between. CDR3 length: 13 residues. CDR1 is SGHRS, CDR2 YFSETQ, per germline.

The table lists this clonotype with a few counts. The chain combines TRBV15 with TRBJ1-4; 11 bases match TRBD1. The length of the CDR3 is 14 residues. Trimming took 3 bases from V and 7 from J; bases not matched to a gene: 1. CDR1 and CDR2 from the germline V gene are LNHNV and YYDKDF (reference sequence). CDR3: CATSSGTGGEKLFF. The CDR3 DNA is TGTGCCACCAGCAGCGGGACAGGGGGTGAAAAACTGTTTTTT.

V usage is TRBV7-9 and J usage is TRBJ2-7; no reliable D call. V lost 0 bases, J lost 1 base, and 10 bases lay in between. The CDR3 spans 15 residues. Per the germline V gene, CDR1 is SEHNR and CDR2 is FQNEAQ (reference sequence). The CDR3 DNA reads TGTGCCAGCAGCTTAGCAGAACCGCCATCCTACGAGCAGTACTTC. Translation gives CASSLAEPPSYEQYF.

The J gene is TRBJ1-6, the V gene TRBV14; unclear D gene. V lost 3 bases, J lost 6 bases, and 3 bases lay in between. Germline-derived CDR1 and CDR2 are SGHDN and FVKESK. This CDR3 region has 12 residues. CDR3 in DNA: TGTGCCAGCAGCCAGACTAATTCACCCCTCCACTTT. It yields the protein CASSQTNSPLHF.